The clone carrying this TCR beta chain was counted a single time. The antigen is not known. This entry belongs to a study of STAT5B mutations in CD4+ large granular lymphocyte leukemia. CDR1 is MNHNS, CDR2 SASEGT, per germline. The CDR3 has 18 residues. Trimming shortened V by 4 bases and J by 0 bases, and 20 bases separated the two germline ends. General observations from the study: Patient CD4-sorted repertoires stayed more clonal than healthy ones after leukemic-clone removal.

TCRdb keeps only in-frame clones here, not all; method: immunoSEQ multiplex PCR. The sample includes fewer than 40,000 clones, around 80% seen only once; the top ten take roughly 6.9%. The source of this sequence is a human donor in good health. The sample taken for sequencing was CD4+ T cells from blood buffy coats. The chain employs TRBV6-1 and TRBJ2-3, with D tentatively TRBD1 (5 bases). Written as DNA, the CDR3 is TGTGCCAGCAGTGTAGGGTTCGGCACAGGAACTAGCACAGATACGCAGTATTTT. Translated, it gives CASSVGFGTGTSTDTQYF.